The rows below give T cell receptor beta chains drawn from one sample of a study of CD8 T cells in ankylosing spondylitis. TCRdb reprocessed the 5' RACE reads with MiXCR, giving one entry per CDR3 protein. The table has roughly 160,000 distinct CDR3 sequences, around a tenth seen once; the top ten hold 25% to 35%. Sequencing was performed on blood, either unsorted or a sorted T cell fraction (not recorded which). The receptors originated from a male donor with ankylosing spondylitis or in good health (not recorded which). CDR3s include the opening cysteine and the closing phenylalanine or tryptophan. D genes are given only for firm matches. For some rows the clone size is stated as once, few or many, or as a class when expanded; others skip it.

TRBV20-1,14,TRBJ2-3,.,TRBD2,TGCAGTGCCCCACTAGCGGGAGCGACAGATACGCGGTATTTT,CSAPLAGATDTRYF
TRBV29-1,14,TRBJ2-3,few,.,TGCAGCGTTGCTGGGGGATCGGGACCCGATACGCAGTATTTT,CSVAGGSGPDTQYF
TRBV27,14,TRBJ1-1,many,.,TGTGCCAGCAGTACGAACAGACTAAACACTGAAGCTTTCTTT,CASSTNRLNTEAFF
TRBV4-2,13,TRBJ2-7,few,.,TGTGCCAGCAGCCAAGTTGTCACCTACGAGCAGTACTTC,CASSQVVTYEQYF
TRBV7-9,16,TRBJ1-6,few,.,TGTGCCAGCAGCTTTCGGACAGACCTTTATAATTCACCCCTCCACTTT,CASSFRTDLYNSPLHF
TRBV20-1,14,TRBJ1-2,.,TRBD1,TGCAGTGCTAGCCCGGGGACAGCCCCGGACGGCTACACCTTC,CSASPGTAPDGYTF
TRBV29-1,15,TRBJ2-1,many,TRBD1,TGCAGCGTTGCAGGGGACAGGGGGACCTACAATGAGCAGTTCTTC,CSVAGDRGTYNEQFF
TRBV28,15,TRBJ1-1,many,TRBD1,TGTGCCAGCAGTTTAACCCGACAGGGGGCAACTGAAGCTTTCTTT,CASSLTRQGATEAFF
TRBV5-1,15,TRBJ2-1,many,TRBD1,TGCGCCAGCAGCTTGAGGACAGGGAACAACAATGAGCAGTTCTTC,CASSLRTGNNNEQFF
TRBV4-1,16,TRBJ1-2,few,.,TGCGCCAGCAGCCAAGCGCTACAGGGAGCTAACTATGGCTACACCTTC,CASSQALQGANYGYTF
TRBV6-6,12,TRBJ2-2,many,.,TGTGCCAGCAGTTACTCCACCGGGGAGCTGTTTTTT,CASSYSTGELFF
TRBV12-3/TRBV12-4,13,TRBJ2-7,many,.,TGTGCCAGCAGGCTCAAGGGGGGGAGCGAGCAGTACTTC,CASRLKGGSEQYF
TRBV12-3/TRBV12-4,15,TRBJ2-3,many,TRBD2,TGTGCCAGCAGTTTCCGGGGGGGGATAGGAGATACGCAGTATTTT,CASSFRGGIGDTQYF
TRBV19,14,TRBJ1-1,.,.,TGTGCCAGTAGTATTCTGACAGGAGACACTGAAGCTTTCTTT,CASSILTGDTEAFF
TRBV10-3,14,TRBJ2-4,many,.,TGTGCCATCAGTGAGGCCAGAGACAGCGGCATTCAGTACTTC,CAISEARDSGIQYF
TRBV29-1,13,TRBJ2-1,.,.,TGCAGCGTTGAATCCCTAGCGAGATATGAGCAGTTCTTC,CSVESLARYEQFF
TRBV20-1,14,TRBJ1-5,many,.,TGCAGTACCTCCGAGGGATATAGCAATCAGCCCCAGCATTTT,CSTSEGYSNQPQHF
TRBV20-1,14,TRBJ2-5,many,.,TGCAGTGCTAGCAGGGGAGGAGGGCTTGAGACCCAGTACTTC,CSASRGGGLETQYF
TRBV6-1,16,TRBJ2-5,many,TRBD1,TGTGCCAGCAGTCTCCCCGAGACAGGGATGAGGGAGACCCAGTACTTC,CASSLPETGMRETQYF
TRBV4-2,13,TRBJ2-2,.,.,TGTGCCAGCAGCCAGGCCGGGACCGGGGAGCTGTTTTTT,CASSQAGTGELFF
TRBV3-1,12,TRBJ2-7,many,.,TGTGCCAGCGGGGGACACACCTACGAGCAGTACTTC,CASGGHTYEQYF
TRBV20-1,13,TRBJ1-4,many,.,TGCAGTGCTTCGTCTGGAGCTAATGAAAAACTGTTTTTT,CSASSGANEKLFF
TRBV20-1,16,TRBJ2-2,many,TRBD2,TGCAGTGCTAGAGGTAGCGGGGGGATGAACACCGGGGAGCTGTTTTTT,CSARGSGGMNTGELFF
TRBV29-1,16,TRBJ2-1,.,TRBD2,TGCAGCGTTGGAACTAGCGGGGGGTCCTCCTACAATGAGCAGTTCTTC,CSVGTSGGSSYNEQFF
TRBV25-1,12,TRBJ2-7,many,.,TGTGCCAGCGGGGACTTTAGATACGAGCAGTACTTC,CASGDFRYEQYF
TRBV24-1,15,TRBJ2-1,few,.,TGTGCCACCAGTGATTGGGGGAGCTCCTACAATGAGCAGTTCTTC,CATSDWGSSYNEQFF
TRBV9,15,TRBJ2-7,.,TRBD2,TGTGCCAGCAGCGTAGAAGCGGGAGTCTCCTACGAGCAGTACTTC,CASSVEAGVSYEQYF
TRBV12-3/TRBV12-4,15,TRBJ2-3,few,TRBD1,TGTGCCAGCAGTTTAGACGACAGGGCCACAGATACGCAGTATTTT,CASSLDDRATDTQYF
TRBV7-9,15,TRBJ1-1,many,.,TGTGCCAGCAGCTCGTGGTCAGGGTTGGACACTGAAGCTTTCTTT,CASSSWSGLDTEAFF
TRBV5-1,12,TRBJ2-7,many,.,TGCGCCAGCAGCTTGGAGAGGGCGGAGCAGTACTTC,CASSLERAEQYF
TRBV3-1,14,TRBJ1-2,many,TRBD1,TGTGCCAGCAGCCAAGATTCAGGGGGCAGAGGCTACACCTTC,CASSQDSGGRGYTF
TRBV12-3/TRBV12-4,14,TRBJ1-2,.,TRBD1,TGTGCCAGCAGTCCGGGGACAGAGCTTTATGGCTACACCTTC,CASSPGTELYGYTF
TRBV6-2/TRBV6-3,14,TRBJ2-1,.,.,TGTGCCACCTACGTGGCCCGAGGGGCCAATGAGCAGTTCTTC,CATYVARGANEQFF